A single sample is the source of the 17 T cell receptor beta chains below, sequenced in a study of cytomegalovirus exposure and HLA in healthy donors. Primers included in the PCR were 60 Vbeta and 13 Jbeta primers. The assay was immunoSEQ multiplex PCR, and TCRdb's table has in-frame clones only and misses some. The table records tens of thousands of clones, around 76% of them present only once. Sample: PBMCs. The receptor source for this set is a man between 50 and 59 years old in good health and CMV-seronegative.

This clone was seen just once. The DNA of the CDR3 is TGTGCCAGCAGCCCTTCGTCGCGGGGGGAGGGTGAGCAGTTCTTC. This sequence encodes CASSPSSRGEGEQFF. V and J are TRBV9 and TRBJ2-1, with 8 bases aligning to TRBD2. The germline gives CDR1 SGDLS, CDR2 YYNGEE. The V segment lost 4 bases and the J segment 9 bases; nucleotides outside the gene matches: 12. The CDR3 contains 15 residues. The full variable domain, with the rest looked up from reference TRBV9 and TRBJ2-1, is DSGVTQTPKHLITATGQRVTLRCSPRSGDLSVYWYQQSLDQGLQFLIQYYNGEERAKGNILERFSAQQFPDLHSELNLSSLELGDSALYFCASSPSSRGEGEQFFGPGTRLTVL.

This sequence joins TRBV5-1 and TRBJ2-1, with 14 bases that match TRBD2. CDR1 is SGHRS, CDR2 YFSETQ, per germline. The CDR3 is made up of 16 amino acids. After removal of 4 bases from V and 4 bases from J, the junction contained 4 bases not matched to a gene. CDR3 nucleotides: TGCGCCAGCAGCAAGGGACTAGCGGGGGAATACAATGAGCAGTTCTTC. Translating it yields CASSKGLAGEYNEQFF.

The chain links TRBV9 to TRBJ2-6, with 7 bases matching TRBD1. Unmatched junction bases numbered 10, after V lost 2 bases and J lost 2 bases. The CDR3 runs 18 residues. In germline, CDR1 is SGDLS, CDR2 YYNGEE. The CDR3 spells CASSVTQVDRAGANVLTF. CDR3 nucleotide sequence: TGTGCCAGCAGCGTTACCCAAGTCGACAGGGCTGGGGCCAACGTCCTGACTTTC.

The chain links TRBV6-5 to TRBJ2-5, with 12 nucleotides matching TRBD2. This CDR3 contains 16 residues. After removal of 2 bases from V and 5 bases from J, the junction contained 6 bases not matched to a gene. The germline gives CDR1 MNHEY, CDR2 SVGAGI. The CDR3 nucleotides read TGTGCCAGCAGTTACCTAGCGGGGGGGGCGGGGGAGACCCAGTACTTC. The encoded protein is CASSYLAGGAGETQYF.

A few counts support this clone. J is TRBJ2-6 and V is TRBV5-1; 9 positions match TRBD2. Germline CDR1 SGHRS, CDR2 YFSETQ. V was pared by 0 bases and J by 0 bases, with 13 bases of the junction left unmatched. The CDR3 length is 21 residues. The CDR3 region has the DNA TGCGCCAGCAGCTTGGTTGCAGCGGGAGGTAGAAAATACTCTGGGGCCAACGTCCTGACTTTC. This translates into CASSLVAAGGRKYSGANVLTF.

The genes are TRBV2 and TRBJ1-1, with D uncertain. This CDR3 spans 13 amino acids. Germline assignment: CDR1 SNHLY and CDR2 FYNNEI. Trimming took 0 bases from V and 4 from J, leaving 6 bases between them. The CDR3 nucleotides are TGTGCCAGCAGTGAAGCTCGGTTCACTGAAGCTTTCTTT. The encoded protein is CASSEARFTEAFF. The full variable domain, with the rest looked up from reference TRBV2 and TRBJ1-1, is EPEVTQTPSHQVTQMGQEVILRCVPISNHLYFYWYRQILGQKVEFLVSFYNNEISEKSEIFDDQFSVERPDGSNFTLKIRSTKLEDSAMYFCASSEARFTEAFFGQGTRLTVV.

This chain joins TRBV2 and TRBJ1-1; D gene uncertain. The CDR3 has 13 amino acids. V dropped 5 bases and J dropped 14 bases, with 21 bases sitting between them. Germline CDR1 reads SNHLY; CDR2 reads FYNNEI. CDR3: CASSPSVGSRGFF. In DNA form, the CDR3 reads TGTGCCAGCAGTCCCTCGGTGGGTTCTAGAGGCTTCTTT.

Comment on this clone: The same CDR3 arises from other DNA sequences in this sample as well. The chain is built from TRBV5-4 and TRBJ2-7, with D unresolved. CDR1 is SGHNT and CDR2 is YYREEE in the germline V gene (reference sequence). The length of the CDR3 is 11 residues. Between the trimmed V and J ends, which lost 3 bases and 4 bases, there was a span of 5 bases. The CDR3 region is CASSSTYEQYF. CDR3 DNA: TGTGCCAGCAGCTCGACTTACGAGCAGTACTTC.

This rearrangement joins TRBV29-1 to TRBJ2-3; D gene unclear. Trimming removed 0 bases at V and 6 bases at J, with 10 bases between. Germline loops: CDR1 SQVTM, CDR2 ANQGSEA. The CDR3 consists of 13 residues. This chain's CDR3 is CSVEDFFSDTQYF. DNA for the CDR3: TGCAGCGTTGAAGATTTTTTTTCGGATACGCAGTATTTT.

The V gene is TRBV19, the J gene TRBJ1-4; 8 bases align to TRBD1. Trimming cost V 3 bases and J 7 bases; bases outside gene matches: 4. Germline V gene data show CDR1 as LNHDA and CDR2 as SQIVND (reference sequence). The CDR3 runs to 14 residues. This CDR3 reads CASSIDRGSEKLFF. Here the CDR3 DNA reads TGTGCCAGTAGTATTGACAGGGGTAGTGAAAAACTGTTTTTT.

The gene calls are TRBV2 and TRBJ1-5; 7 bases agree with TRBD1. The junction had 10 bases not matched to a gene; V was cut back by 4 bases and J by 7 bases. Germline values: CDR1 SNHLY, CDR2 FYNNEI. CDR3 length: 15 amino acids. The CDR3 spells CASSGGQATSQPQHF. CDR3 DNA sequence: TGTGCCAGCAGTGGCGGACAGGCTACGAGCCAGCCCCAGCATTTT.

The V gene is TRBV28, the J gene TRBJ1-2, with D possibly TRBD1 on 6 matching bases. The V and J ends lost 4 bases and 2 bases respectively, with 20 bases between them. The CDR3 sequence is 17 residues long. Germline-derived CDR1 and CDR2 are MDHEN and SYDVKM. CDR3 in DNA: TGTGCCAGCAGTTCGAACGGACTGCAGGGGCCGAACTATGGCTACACCTTC. It is translated as CASSSNGLQGPNYGYTF.

This rearrangement joins TRBV6-6 to TRBJ2-1; D call uncertain. In germline, CDR1 is MNHNY, CDR2 SVGAGI (reference sequence). V gave up 6 bases and J gave up 8 bases, with 11 bases separating them. The length of the CDR3 is 12 residues. This CDR3 is CASSSRIDEQFF. The DNA for the CDR3 is TGTGCCAGCAGCTCGAGAATAGATGAGCAGTTCTTC.

The chain uses TRBV7-2 and TRBJ2-5; unclear D gene. The CDR3 has 14 residues. Looked up from germline, CDR1 is SGHTA and CDR2 is FQGNSA. V lost 4 bases and J lost 2, with 11 bases in between. CDR3 region: CASSYRQRQETQYF. DNA of the CDR3: TGTGCCAGCAGCTACAGACAAAGACAAGAGACCCAGTACTTC.

The V and J genes are TRBV12-5 and TRBJ2-1, with TRBD2 matching over 12 bases. Trimming took 4 bases from V and 8 from J; bases not matched to a gene: 6. Germline lookup yields CDR1 LGHNT and CDR2 FRNRAP. This CDR3 is 15 amino acids long. In DNA, the CDR3 is TGTGCTAGTGGTTCAACTAGCGGGGGGCGGGATGAGCAGTTCTTC. It is translated as CASGSTSGGRDEQFF.

The table lists this clone with a few counts. The rearrangement uses TRBV5-1 and TRBJ2-6, with TRBD1 matching 7 bases. The CDR3 has 15 residues. Trimming removed 3 bases from V and 4 bases from J; junction bases left unmatched: 4. Germline V gene sequence: CDR1 SGHRS, CDR2 YFSETQ. CDR3 sequence reads: CASSSRDRGANVLTF. CDR3 DNA: TGCGCCAGCAGCTCCCGGGACAGAGGGGCCAACGTCCTGACTTTC.

V is TRBV28 and J is TRBJ2-7; maybe TRBD2 (6 bases). V lost 6 bases and J 5 bases, leaving 20 bases between the germline ends. The CDR3 is 15 amino acids. The germline V gene encodes CDR1 MDHEN and CDR2 SYDVKM. The CDR3 loop reads CASSPSYGTAHEQYF. The CDR3 DNA reads as TGTGCCAGCAGCCCCTCCTACGGGACTGCTCACGAGCAGTACTTC.